The 32 T cell receptor beta chains given below trace back to one sample, sequenced in a study of response to subunit inactivated influenza vaccine. MiXCR was run by TCRdb on the RT-PCR reads, yielding one entry per CDR3 protein. The sample lists about 780,000 distinct CDR3 sequences; 15% to 20% were seen once. The sequencing here drew on PBMCs from blood, taken more than 4 days after vaccination. The receptors were sampled from a man aged 45-65 years who received an inactivated influenza vaccine.

This clonotype was detected a few times. The V gene is TRBV6-2 or TRBV6-3, the J gene TRBJ2-3; weak D call: TRBD2 (6 bases). This CDR3 is built from 14 residues. Trimming shortened V by 5 bases and J by 2 bases, and 11 bases separated the two germline ends. CDR1 and CDR2 (germline): MNHEY, SVGEGT. CDR3 nucleotide sequence: TGTGCCAGCAGTCCCGGGACTCTCACAGATACGCAGTATTTT. Its protein product is CASSPGTLTDTQYF.

This clonotype was recorded at least ten times. The CDR3 here is CASSPRGTGGYNEQFF. DNA for the CDR3: TGTGCCAGCAGTCCACGGGGGACTGGCGGATACAATGAGCAGTTCTTC. The V call is TRBV12-3 or TRBV12-4, the J call TRBJ2-1; possibly TRBD2 for D (6 bases). V was clipped by 5 bases and J by 4 bases, with 18 bases between them. This CDR3 spans 16 amino acids.

This clonotype was counted only a few times. J is TRBJ2-7 and V is TRBV4-3, with TRBD2 matching over 12 bases. This CDR3 is built from 16 residues. The germline CDR1 and CDR2 sequences are LGHNA and YSLEER. V dropped 3 bases and J dropped 6; count of bases not matched to a gene: 9. The CDR3 sequence: CASSQGGLAGSGEQYF. The CDR3 coding sequence is TGCGCCAGCAGCCAGGGTGGACTAGCGGGATCAGGCGAGCAGTACTTC.

The rearrangement links TRBV20-1 to TRBJ2-4, with 13 bases aligning to TRBD2. The V gene's germline CDR1 is DFQATT and CDR2 SNEGSKA (reference sequence). CDR3 length equals 15 residues. V lost 0 bases, J lost 9 bases, and 5 bases stayed unmatched. The CDR3 reads CSARDVGLAGSIQYF. CDR3 nucleotide sequence: TGCAGTGCTAGAGATGTGGGACTAGCGGGATCCATTCAGTACTTC.

This clonotype appeared many times. The chain links TRBV7-9 to TRBJ1-6, with 7 bases lining up with TRBD1. CDR1 and CDR2 from the germline V gene are SEHNR and FQNEAQ (reference sequence). The CDR3 consists of 16 residues. The ends lost 5 bases at V and 12 bases at J; junction bases unmatched: 16. CDR3: CASSQAFRGDSVPLHF. The DNA for the CDR3 is TGTGCCAGCAGCCAAGCGTTCAGGGGGGATTCGGTACCCCTCCACTTT.

This clonotype was found many times. V gene TRBV5-6 combines with J gene TRBJ1-6; D is undetermined. V was pared by 0 bases and J by 6 bases, with 7 bases between. Germline CDR1 is SGHDT and CDR2 is YYEEEE. This CDR3 contains 14 residues. The CDR3 region is CASSLEAPNSPLHF. The CDR3, as DNA: TGTGCCAGCAGCTTGGAAGCACCTAATTCACCCCTCCACTTT.

The rearrangement links TRBV5-3 to TRBJ2-2; the match to TRBD2 covers 8 bases. TRBV5-3 is an open reading frame, and its role is uncertain. The CDR3 spans 20 residues. V gave up 0 bases and J gave up 3 bases; unmatched junction bases: 16. CDR3 bases: TGTGCCAGAAGCTTGGGTTCGAGGTGCGGGGGGCTCCGGGACACCGGGGAGCTGTTTTTT. Translation: CARSLGSRCGGLRDTGELFF.

This clonotype was seen more than once but under ten times. The rearrangement joins TRBV9 to TRBJ2-3, with 9 nucleotides matching TRBD2. There are 15 residues in the CDR3. The germline gives CDR1 SGDLS, CDR2 YYNGEE. The V segment lost 5 bases and the J segment 1 base; nucleotides outside the gene matches: 5. This chain's CDR3 is CASRTSGSGTDTQYF. The CDR3 nucleotides are TGTGCCAGCAGGACTAGCGGTTCTGGCACAGATACGCAGTATTTT.

This clonotype was counted ten times or more. The chain joins TRBV4-1 to TRBJ2-3; a possible D gene is TRBD2 (5 bases). The CDR3 covers 19 residues. Germline-derived CDR1 and CDR2 are MGHRA and YSYEKL. V lost 5 bases and J lost 0, with 24 bases in between. CDR3 region: CASSFQSRRGGSSTDTQYF. The CDR3 nucleotides are TGCGCCAGCAGCTTCCAATCCCGAAGAGGCGGGTCTAGCACAGATACGCAGTATTTT.

This clonotype was observed at least ten times. This CDR3 reads CSARDLGEGGTDTQYF. The CDR3 DNA reads as TGCAGTGCTAGAGATCTAGGCGAGGGAGGCACAGATACGCAGTATTTT. The chain has TRBV20-1 and TRBJ2-3; D might be TRBD2 (5 bases). V was cut by 0 bases and J by 1 base, with 14 bases left in between. Germline V gene sequence: CDR1 DFQATT, CDR2 SNEGSKA (reference sequence). There are 16 residues in the CDR3.

This clonotype has more than one count but fewer than ten. The V gene is TRBV4-3, the J gene TRBJ2-7, with 7 bases identical to TRBD1. Germline CDR1 is LGHNA and CDR2 is YSLEER. The CDR3 extends over 18 amino acids. Unmatched junction bases numbered 19, after V lost 5 bases and J lost 3 bases. The CDR3 protein is CASSEVRRTGPTNYEQYF. The CDR3 DNA reads TGCGCCAGCAGCGAAGTCCGCCGGACAGGCCCAACTAACTACGAGCAGTACTTC.

This clonotype was picked up a small number of times. The genes are TRBV11-2 and TRBJ2-3; D remains unclear. The germline V and J ends were trimmed by 5 bases and 7 bases, with 13 bases remaining between them. Germline loops: CDR1 SGHAT, CDR2 FQNNGV. This CDR3 is built from 13 residues. Here the CDR3 reads CASSPTAPYTQYF. The CDR3 bases are TGTGCCAGCAGCCCAACAGCCCCCTATACGCAGTATTTT.

This clonotype was observed a few times. The chain carries TRBV4-1 and TRBJ1-2, with 8 nucleotides matching TRBD1. CDR1 and CDR2 from the germline V gene are MGHRA and YSYEKL. The CDR3 is 15 amino acids. With V trimmed by 4 bases and J by 8 bases, 12 bases remained unmatched. The CDR3 region is CASSLGQGTTAGYTF. The CDR3 DNA is TGCGCCAGCAGCCTTGGACAGGGAACGACCGCGGGCTACACCTTC.

The gene calls are TRBV28 and TRBJ1-4, with D maybe TRBD1 (6 bases). The ends were cut back, 6 bases at V and 3 bases at J, with 11 bases in the middle. Germline CDR1 is MDHEN and CDR2 is SYDVKM. This CDR3 is 14 amino acids long. The CDR3, as DNA: TGTGCCAGCAGGAGGGGGGGTCCTAATGAAAAACTGTTTTTT. Residues: CASRRGGPNEKLFF.

This clonotype was counted only a few times. The rearrangement uses TRBV30 and TRBJ2-5; D unclear. The CDR3 has 14 amino acids. The V gene's germline CDR1 is GTSNPN and CDR2 SVGIG (reference sequence). The germline V and J ends were trimmed by 1 base and 2 bases, with 11 bases remaining between them. This chain's CDR3 is CAWSAVGRQETQYF. DNA of the CDR3: TGTGCCTGGAGTGCTGTAGGGCGACAAGAGACCCAGTACTTC.

The V gene is TRBV6-1, the J gene TRBJ2-3; the D gene could be TRBD1 or TRBD2 (6 bases each). Germline loops: CDR1 MNHNS, CDR2 SASEGT. The CDR3 covers 16 residues. V was trimmed by 2 bases and J by 3 bases, leaving 15 bases between them. CDR3 region: CASSERRGHLTDTQYF. CDR3 sequence (DNA): TGTGCCAGCAGTGAAAGGCGGGGACATCTTACAGATACGCAGTATTTT.

In its sample, this clonotype was seen many times. The chain is built from TRBV7-2 and TRBJ2-1, with a possible D match to TRBD2 (6 bases). The CDR3 spans 14 residues. The V end lost 2 bases, the J end lost 8 bases, and 13 bases lay between the germline ends. Germline CDR1 and CDR2: SGHTA and FQGNSA. The CDR3 spells CASSLLAPGDEQFF. CDR3 nucleotide sequence: TGTGCCAGCAGCTTATTGGCGCCGGGGGATGAGCAGTTCTTC.

There are a few counts of this clonotype. This sequence joins TRBV20-1 and TRBJ1-5; the D gene is possibly TRBD1 (5 bases). Trimming took 1 base from V and 6 from J, leaving 13 bases between them. CDR1 is DFQATT and CDR2 is SNEGSKA in the germline V gene (reference sequence). CDR3 length: 14 residues. The CDR3 reads CSARAGFGIQPQHF. The CDR3 region has the DNA TGCAGTGCTAGAGCAGGGTTTGGAATTCAGCCCCAGCATTTT.

A few counts support this clonotype. The chain couples TRBV24-1 to TRBJ2-1; 13 bases are a match to TRBD2. CDR1 and CDR2 from the germline V gene are KGHDR and SFDVKD. The CDR3 sequence is 16 residues long. V shed 4 bases, J shed 6 bases, and the junction held 5 bases outside the gene matches. The CDR3 here is CATSDVTSGRANEQFF. Here the CDR3 DNA reads TGTGCCACCAGTGACGTTACTAGCGGGAGGGCCAATGAGCAGTTCTTC.

This clonotype was picked up one time. The genes are TRBV3-1 and TRBJ2-7; D not certain. CDR3 length: 13 residues. The V end lost 1 base, the J end lost 7 bases, and 11 bases lay between the germline ends. From germline, CDR1 is LGHDT and CDR2 YNNKEL (reference sequence). Here the CDR3 reads CASSQVPGQEQYF. In DNA, the CDR3 is TGTGCCAGCAGCCAAGTCCCCGGGCAAGAGCAGTACTTC.

The V and J genes are TRBV18 and TRBJ2-7; D unclear. This CDR3 has 14 residues. The V end lost 6 bases, the J end lost 4 bases, and 16 bases lay between the germline ends. The V gene's germline CDR1 is KGHSH and CDR2 LQKENI. CDR3 coding DNA: TGTGCCAGCTCCCCCCCGGTCGCTCTATACGAGCAGTACTTC. Its protein is CASSPPVALYEQYF.

This clonotype was detected a few times. This chain connects TRBV2 to TRBJ2-5, with a tentative D call TRBD1 (6 bases). Germline CDR1 reads SNHLY; CDR2 reads FYNNEI. The V end was cut by 5 bases, the J end by 6 bases, with 10 bases between. This CDR3 contains 12 residues. The CDR3 sequence is CASSRTDQTQYF. In DNA, the CDR3 is TGTGCCAGCAGTAGGACAGACCAGACCCAGTACTTC. The full variable domain, its missing parts supplied by reference TRBV2 and TRBJ2-5, is EPEVTQTPSHQVTQMGQEVILRCVPISNHLYFYWYRQILGQKVEFLVSFYNNEISEKSEIFDDQFSVERPDGSNFTLKIRSTKLEDSAMYFCASSRTDQTQYFGPGTRLLVL.

This clonotype appeared once. The chain links TRBV4-1 to TRBJ1-4; TRBD1 is a possible D gene (5 bases). Trimming stripped 1 base from V and 5 bases from J, with 8 bases between. This CDR3 is built from 14 residues. Germline CDR1 is MGHRA and CDR2 is YSYEKL. The CDR3 here is CASSQVGTNEKLFF. The CDR3, as DNA: TGCGCCAGCAGCCAAGTAGGGACCAATGAAAAACTGTTTTTT.

This clonotype occurred a few times. The rearrangement joins TRBV7-9 to TRBJ2-2; the D is unclear. The CDR3 length is 13 residues. V lost 2 bases to trimming and J lost 4 bases, with 5 bases between them. Germline V gene lookup returns CDR1 SEHNR and CDR2 FQNEAQ (reference sequence). DNA of the CDR3: TGTGCCAGCAGCTTATGGCTCACCGGGGAGCTGTTTTTT. Translation: CASSLWLTGELFF.

This clonotype was detected many times. V usage is TRBV27 and J usage is TRBJ2-1; D is perhaps TRBD1 or TRBD2 (6 bases each). Trimming stripped 8 bases from V and 6 bases from J, with 8 bases between. Germline values: CDR1 MNHEY, CDR2 SMNVEV (reference sequence). The CDR3 is 11 residues long. The CDR3 loop reads CASSGANEQFF. CDR3 in DNA: TGTGCCAGCTCGGGGGCCAATGAGCAGTTCTTC.

The gene calls are TRBV7-2 and TRBJ2-5, with 7 positions matching TRBD2. Germline trimming cut 5 bases from V and 2 bases from J; bases unmatched to any gene: 2. CDR3 length: 13 residues. From germline, CDR1 is SGHTA and CDR2 FQGNSA. CDR3: CASSRLAQETQYF. Written as DNA, the CDR3 is TGTGCCAGCAGCAGACTAGCACAAGAGACCCAGTACTTC.

The chain links TRBV7-2 to TRBJ2-1, with 8 bases that match TRBD2. CDR3 size: 14 residues. V was clipped by 7 bases and J by 4 bases; unmatched bases: 6. CDR1 and CDR2 (germline): SGHTA, FQGNSA. In DNA, the CDR3 is TGTGCCAGCATGCCGGGACTAGGATACAATGAGCAGTTCTTC. This translates into CASMPGLGYNEQFF.

This clonotype has just a few counts. The chain is built from TRBV3-1 and TRBJ2-7; 7 positions agree with TRBD1. Germline lookup yields CDR1 LGHDT and CDR2 YNNKEL (reference sequence). With V trimmed by 1 base and J by 9 bases, 6 bases remained unmatched. CDR3 size: 13 residues. This CDR3 reads CASSQGGTGAQYF. The CDR3 DNA follows: TGTGCCAGCAGCCAAGGAGGAACAGGGGCGCAGTACTTC.

This clonotype was seen a handful of times. The V and J genes are TRBV24-1 and TRBJ2-2; TRBD2 agrees at 9 bases. The CDR3 sequence is 17 residues long. Trimming cost V 3 bases and J 3 bases; bases outside gene matches: 7. Germline V gene sequence: CDR1 KGHDR, CDR2 SFDVKD. The chain's CDR3 is CATSDLRLADDTGELFF. The CDR3 DNA reads as TGTGCCACCAGTGATCTGAGACTAGCGGATGACACCGGGGAGCTGTTTTTT.

The V gene is TRBV7-8, the J gene TRBJ2-7, with TRBD1 as a possible D gene (7 bases). The V end was cut by 10 bases, the J end by 0 bases, with 10 bases between. Per germline, CDR1 SGHVS and CDR2 FQNEAQ. This CDR3 contains 12 residues. This chain's CDR3 is CATGDSSYEQYF. CDR3 nucleotide sequence: TGTGCCACGGGGGACAGCTCCTACGAGCAGTACTTC.

The J gene is TRBJ2-1, the V gene TRBV7-2, with TRBD1 identical over 12 bases. The J segment lost 7 bases and the V segment lost 5 bases, leaving 6 bases of the junction unmatched. The CDR3 contains 15 residues. From germline, CDR1 is SGHTA and CDR2 FQGNSA. The CDR3 sequence: CASSRDRGLRNEQFF. The CDR3 DNA reads TGTGCCAGCAGCAGGGACAGGGGGCTTCGGAATGAGCAGTTCTTC.

This chain joins TRBV6-5 and TRBJ2-6; D might be TRBD1 or TRBD2, each matching 5 bases. The CDR3 length is 17 residues. V lost 2 bases and J lost 2, with 13 bases in between. Per the germline V gene, CDR1 is MNHEY and CDR2 is SVGAGI. In DNA form, the CDR3 reads TGTGCCAGCAGTTACGGTTTGGGGGTAACTGGGGCCAACGTCCTGACTTTC. It encodes CASSYGLGVTGANVLTF.